The present T cell receptor beta chain was sequenced within a study of shared clonotypes between healthy human individuals. Each PCR replicate run on unsorted PBMC took in approximately 310 ng DNA, around 30,000 T cell genomes. It was on ten immunoSEQ deep assay plates that unsorted PBMC DNA was sequenced. TCRdb's table, derived via immunoSEQ multiplex PCR, lists solely in-frame clones and lacks some. This repertoire shows fewer than 700,000 clones, around 76% found once; its top ten account for approximately 12%. In unsorted samples, genomic DNA was obtained using 90 million to 95 million PBMCs. The CDR3 consists of 13 residues. V lost 3 bases, J lost 13 bases, and 8 bases stayed unmatched. Per the germline V gene, CDR1 is SNHLY and CDR2 is FYNNEI. This clone occurred once.

The specimen sequenced was PBMCs. The TCR sequence derives from a middle-aged woman in good health. Some clones in this sample may be carry-over from other donors' samples. This rearrangement joins TRBV2 to TRBJ2-2; TRBD1 agrees at 7 bases. This CDR3 is CASSDQGVEGLFF. The CDR3 DNA reads as TGTGCCAGCAGTGACCAGGGGGTAGAGGGGCTGTTTTTT. The full variable domain, rest sourced from reference TRBV2 and TRBJ2-2, is EPEVTQTPSHQVTQMGQEVILRCVPISNHLYFYWYRQILGQKVEFLVSFYNNEISEKSEIFDDQFSVERPDGSNFTLKIRSTKLEDSAMYFCASSDQGVEGLFFGEGSRLTVL.